Detailed here is one T cell receptor (beta chain). Its antigen has not been determined. Base qualities were left out, and no much larger clone turns up one base away. Collaborating institutions collected whole blood in K2EDTA tubes following their own protocols. Collaborator samples were shipped for TCRbeta analysis as frozen whole blood, isolated PBMCs, or DNA extracted from either sample type. The sample is drawn from a study of blood T cell repertoires in COVID-19 (dated by TCRdb to 2020 to 2022). With respect to the entire study: Samples covering the acute and convalescent phases of COVID-19 were provided by collaborators in the United States, Italy and Spain. The prospective study material was composed of cDNA or gDNA derived from T cells, B-cell-depleted T cells, or PBMCs. Subjects who had been exposed to COVID-19, were actively infected with it, or had recovered from it provided the deeply sampled blood TCRbeta repertoires that made up the dataset. A freely available public database, intended as a resource for researchers studying the immune response to SARS-CoV-2, is where the repertoires were released. The samples were drawn from the first 160 participants of the ongoing ImmuneRACE study and from over 950 subjects provided by 6 global collaborators. The sample metadata nearly always contained a de-identified subject ID, COVID-19 status, age in years and sex. Where available, HLA class I and class II types were obtained from metadata supplied by the sample provider rather than from assay-based typing.

The immunoSEQ Assay, a bias-controlled multiplex PCR, was used to amplify TCRbeta CDR3 regions from genomic DNA. Under the source paper's analysis protocol: Nucleated cell counts per sample were estimated from amplification of reference gene primers within the assay. Sequence reads were collapsed and filtered to measure the absolute abundance of every unique TCRbeta CDR3 rearrangement. For each sample, productive Simpson clonality was calculated as the square root of Simpson's diversity index over productive rearrangements. TCRdb's version of the immuneACCESS table is confined to in-frame rearrangements and falls short of the full clone set. An unresolved V gene accounts for under half of the shortfall where checked; the remainder is of unknown origin. That table furnishes V, J and clone size, whereas the DNA furnished D and trimming. The sample has some 170,000 clones on record, roughly 87% of them singletons. 8.4% of the sample is held by the ten biggest clonotypes.

General findings and caveats noted by the study authors: Clinical and demographic metadata were provided uncurated, with the amount varying by source and participant.

The sequence derives from a woman in her seventies with acute or convalescent COVID-19. The sequenced sample was peripheral blood.

At the DNA level, the sequence is TGTGCCAGCAGGAAGACAGCTAACTATGGCTACACCTTC. Translated, this gives CASRKTANYGYTF. The sequence is built from TRBV28 and TRBJ1-2; the best D guess is TRBD1, with 5 bases matching. Trimming at the junction amounts to 6 bases on V and 0 bases on J, and the germline ends lie 8 bases apart. CDR1 is given as MDHEN and CDR2 as SYDVKM, both from the germline V gene. The CDR3 spans 13 residues, from the cysteine through the phenylalanine. Of all the DNA, just the CDR3 is kept, 39 bases in frame from base 1.